This TCR beta chain was identified during a study of cytomegalovirus exposure and HLA in healthy donors. Study observations and caveats: A further, later analysis showed that HLA-associated TCR beta chains (compared with equally common others) were more clonally expanded. TCR beta V- and J-gene trimming was later associated with a missense DCLRE1C variant. The study put 150 or so TCR beta chains on its list as cytomegalovirus-associated.

Comments on this clone: Its cognate antigen is unknown.

This PCR relied on a set of 60 Vbeta primers and 13 Jbeta primers. The data were produced by immunoSEQ multiplex PCR, yet TCRdb's version contains in-frame clones alone and is incomplete. The sample includes about 180,000 clones, about 78% of them seen just once. The CDR3 extends over 16 amino acids. Germline CDR1 and CDR2: SGDLS and YYNGEE. V was pared by 4 bases and J by 0 bases, with 14 bases between. This receptor was taken from a man aged 35 to 55 in good health and CMV-seronegative. The rearrangement uses TRBV9 and TRBJ1-3, with D possibly being TRBD1 (6 bases). Sample: PBMCs. CDR3 sequence (DNA): TGTGCCAGCAGCATAAACCCAGGGGACTCTGGAAACACCATATATTTT. Translation: CASSINPGDSGNTIYF.